The rows below give T cell receptor beta chains drawn from one sample of a study of blood T cell repertoires in COVID-19. Repertoires were generated with immunoSEQ multiplex PCR, while TCRdb's copy carries only in-frame clones and drops some. The data hold about 200,000 clones, with 85% to 90% observed a single time. Sequenced material: peripheral blood. These TCRs come from a man in his fifties or sixties with acute or convalescent COVID-19. CDR3s include the opening cysteine and the closing phenylalanine or tryptophan. The order of the fields is J gene, clone size, CDR3 length, D gene, V gene, CDR3 protein, CDR3 DNA. A D gene is named only where the DNA matches it firmly. The listing skips clone size in some rows; elsewhere it reads once, few, many or a size class.

TRBJ2-3	.	14	TRBD2	TRBV5-1	CASEAGGGTDTQYF	TGCGCCAGTGAAGCGGGGGGGGGCACAGATACGCAGTATTTT
TRBJ1-3	.	17	TRBD1	TRBV4-1	CASSQGDRGRIGNTIYF	TGCGCCAGCAGCCAAGGGGACAGGGGGCGTATTGGAAACACCATATATTTT
TRBJ2-3	.	16	TRBD2	TRBV19	CASSINGGGAADTQYF	TGTGCCAGTAGTATCAATGGCGGGGGGGCTGCAGATACGCAGTATTTT
TRBJ2-6	once	18	TRBD1	TRBV6-2/TRBV6-3	CASSPLGQGASGANVLTF	TGTGCCAGCAGCCCCCTGGGACAGGGGGCCTCTGGGGCCAACGTCCTGACTTTC
TRBJ2-1	.	15	TRBD2	TRBV7-2	CASSSGLAALNEQFF	TGTGCCAGCAGCTCGGGACTAGCGGCCCTCAATGAGCAGTTCTTC
TRBJ2-7	.	15	.	TRBV19	CASRTRDRQGNEQYF	TGTGCCAGTAGAACCAGGGATCGGCAAGGGAACGAGCAGTACTTC
TRBJ2-5	.	14	TRBD1	TRBV19	CASSTQGAGETQYF	TGTGCCAGTAGTACACAGGGGGCTGGGGAGACCCAGTACTTC
TRBJ2-5	.	14	TRBD1	TRBV18	CASSSGQGQETQYF	TGTGCCAGCTCATCCGGACAGGGCCAAGAGACCCAGTACTTC
TRBJ1-6	.	16	.	TRBV4-3	CASSQAGYAPNSPLHF	TGCGCCAGCAGCCAGGCAGGGTATGCCCCAAATTCACCCCTCCACTTT
TRBJ1-4	.	14	.	TRBV29-1	CSVGGGTSNEKLFF	TGCAGCGTTGGGGGGGGGACTTCGAATGAAAAACTGTTTTTT
TRBJ1-5	.	14	.	TRBV28	CASSGGGKNQPQHF	TGTGCCAGCAGTGGGGGGGGCAAGAATCAGCCCCAGCATTTT
TRBJ1-2	.	13	TRBD1	TRBV3-1/TRBV3-2	CASSLTRGYGYTF	TGTGCCAGCAGCTTGACCAGGGGGTATGGCTACACCTTC